This T cell receptor (beta chain) was identified during a study of post-analysis software for immune sequencing data. Overall study findings and caveats: Among roughly five TRBV segments more frequent in patients than controls were TRBV5-6, TRBV5-1 and TRBV20-1.

Libraries were made from TCR beta cDNA, and they carried unique molecular identifiers. One entry per CDR3 protein, called by TCRdb with MiXCR from the PCR reads. The table records roughly 800,000 distinct CDR3 sequences, 40% to 55% of them present only once. Germline V gene sequence: CDR1 DFQATT, CDR2 SNEGSKA (reference sequence). This CDR3 is 16 amino acids long. This clonotype was observed a few times. Its antigen is undetermined. This chain uses TRBV20-1 with TRBJ2-7, with TRBD2 matching 16 bases. The DNA matches TRBJ2-5 better at its end, which makes the J call doubtful. Material: blood. This TCR was recovered from a girl aged 10 to 17 with multiple sclerosis. The CDR3 region has the DNA TGCAGTGCTAGAGTGGCCGGGACTAGCGGGGGGGGGACCCAGTACTTC. Translating gives CSARVAGTSGGGTQYF.